These 16 T cell receptor beta chains were sequenced from one sample in a study of cytomegalovirus exposure and HLA in healthy donors. Amplification used 60 Vbeta primers and 13 Jbeta primers. TCRdb's copy holds only in-frame clones and misses some; the assay was immunoSEQ multiplex PCR. Of 65,000 to 80,000 clones detected, roughly 79% appear once; the ten largest clones hold around a fifth. The sample comprised PBMCs. The receptors shown here come from a woman aged 40 to 55 in good health and CMV-seropositive.

J is TRBJ2-5 and V is TRBV18; tentative D call: TRBD1 (6 bases). The length of the CDR3 is 16 residues. Looked up from germline, CDR1 is KGHSH and CDR2 is LQKENI. Trimming stripped 6 bases from V and 2 bases from J, with 19 bases between. As DNA, the CDR3 is TGTGCCAGCTCGCATCCCTCGGACAGACCTCAAGAGACCCAGTACTTC. It encodes CASSHPSDRPQETQYF.

The CDR3 DNA reads TGTGCCAGCAGCCAAGAGGGCTTGTCCTACGAGCAGTACTTC. Translation gives CASSQEGLSYEQYF. The rearrangement uses TRBV4-2 and TRBJ2-7; D unresolved. Trimming removed 0 bases at V and 1 base at J, with 7 bases between. Germline CDR1 reads LGHNA; CDR2 reads YNFKEQ. The CDR3 loop spans 14 amino acids.

The chain links TRBV15 to TRBJ1-5; D not resolved. Germline-derived CDR1 and CDR2 are LNHNV and YYDKDF (reference sequence). Trimming stripped 8 bases from V and 9 bases from J, with 11 bases between. The CDR3 extends over 11 amino acids. The DNA for the CDR3 is TGTGCCACCGCAGGACTTACGCCCCAGCATTTT. Residues: CATAGLTPQHF.

The chain is built from TRBV9 and TRBJ2-7; D might be TRBD1 (6 bases). The CDR3 spans 15 residues. CDR1 and CDR2 from the germline V gene are SGDLS and YYNGEE. The germline V and J ends were trimmed by 0 bases and 0 bases, with 10 bases remaining between them. The chain's CDR3 is CASSVGVGGSYEQYF. Written as DNA, the CDR3 is TGTGCCAGCAGCGTAGGAGTAGGGGGCTCCTACGAGCAGTACTTC.

V usage is TRBV5-1 and J usage is TRBJ2-1; D gene unclear. The germline gives CDR1 SGHRS, CDR2 YFSETQ. The CDR3 runs 15 residues. V lost 0 bases and J lost 0, with 7 bases in between. CDR3: CASSLDRSSYNEQFF. The CDR3 DNA reads TGCGCCAGCAGCTTGGATCGGAGCTCCTACAATGAGCAGTTCTTC.

The gene calls are TRBV25-1 and TRBJ1-6, with 9 nucleotides matching TRBD1. The germline V gene encodes CDR1 MGHDK and CDR2 SYGVNS. There are 15 residues in the CDR3. J gave up 7 bases and V 2 bases, and 3 bases lay outside the gene matches. In DNA, the CDR3 is TGTGCCAGCAGTGAAACGGGGACAGGGAATTCACCCCTCCACTTT. Translation gives CASSETGTGNSPLHF. Combining the CDR3 with reference TRBV25-1 and TRBJ1-6 gives the whole variable domain EADIYQTPRYLVIGTGKKITLECSQTMGHDKMYWYQQDPGMELHLIHYSYGVNSTEKGDLSSESTVSRIRTEHFPLTLESARPSHTSQYLCASSETGTGNSPLHFGNGTRLTVT.

The chain employs TRBV19 and TRBJ2-1, with a weak D call TRBD2 (6 bases). The V end lost 1 base, the J end lost 5 bases, and 9 bases lay between the germline ends. This CDR3 contains 14 residues. Germline V gene lookup returns CDR1 LNHDA and CDR2 SQIVND (reference sequence). This chain's CDR3 is CASSIAGVHNEQFF. Here the CDR3 DNA reads TGTGCCAGTAGTATAGCGGGAGTCCACAATGAGCAGTTCTTC. The full variable domain, with the rest looked up from reference TRBV19 and TRBJ2-1, is DGGITQSPKYLFRKEGQNVTLSCEQNLNHDAMYWYRQDPGQGLRLIYYSQIVNDFQKGDIAEGYSVSREKKESFPLTVTSAQKNPTAFYLCASSIAGVHNEQFFGPGTRLTVL.

The chain employs TRBV4-2 and TRBJ2-7; 9 bases align to TRBD2. V lost 0 bases to trimming and J lost 1 base; unmatched junction nucleotides: 4. Germline V gives CDR1 LGHNA, CDR2 YNFKEQ. The CDR3 runs to 16 residues. Written as DNA, the CDR3 is TGTGCCAGCAGCCAAGATCCTAGCGGGGAGTCCTACGAGCAGTACTTC. This encodes CASSQDPSGESYEQYF.

The CDR3 DNA follows: TGTGCCAGCAGTTTAAGTCCGGGACAGGGACGTCAGCCCCAGCATTTT. It encodes CASSLSPGQGRQPQHF. V and J are TRBV28 and TRBJ1-5; 9 nucleotides match TRBD1. The V and J ends lost 2 bases and 6 bases, in that order; junction bases with no gene match: 8. The length of the CDR3 is 16 residues. The germline CDR1 and CDR2 sequences are MDHEN and SYDVKM.

This rearrangement joins TRBV7-8 to TRBJ2-1; a possible D gene is TRBD1 (5 bases). The V end lost 8 bases, the J end lost 1 base, and 15 bases lay between the germline ends. CDR1 and CDR2 from the germline V gene are SGHVS and FQNEAQ. CDR3 length equals 15 residues. The CDR3 region is CASRKTGHSYNEQFF. CDR3 bases: TGTGCCAGCCGGAAAACAGGTCATTCCTACAATGAGCAGTTCTTC.

The V gene is TRBV2, the J gene TRBJ2-1; D perhaps matches TRBD1 (5 bases). Germline CDR1 and CDR2: SNHLY and FYNNEI. CDR3 length: 14 amino acids. Trimming cost V 7 bases and J 10 bases, with 20 bases left between them. For the CDR3, the DNA is TGTGCCAGCAAGGTGGCAGGGTCGGTCAACGAGCAGTTCTTC. Protein: CASKVAGSVNEQFF.

The chain uses TRBV18 and TRBJ1-1; 8 positions match TRBD1. The CDR3 length is 16 residues. V dropped 3 bases and J dropped 6; count of bases not matched to a gene: 12. Germline V CDR1 and CDR2: KGHSH, LQKENI. CDR3 nucleotides: TGTGCCAGCTCACCTGGACAGGGTTCGGCGGGGGCTGAAGCTTTCTTT. Its translation: CASSPGQGSAGAEAFF.

Only one count was recorded for this clone. V and J are TRBV29-1 and TRBJ1-5; 8 bases are a match to TRBD1. The germline V gene has CDR1 SQVTM and CDR2 ANQGSEA. The junction had 7 bases not matched to a gene; V was cut back by 6 bases and J by 9 bases. The CDR3 sequence is 12 residues long. The CDR3 bases are TGCAGCGTGGCCGGGACAGGACTGCCCCAGCATTTT. Its protein is CSVAGTGLPQHF.

The rearrangement joins TRBV19 to TRBJ2-7; 8 nucleotides agree with TRBD2. The V segment lost 8 bases and the J segment 5 bases; nucleotides outside the gene matches: 8. The CDR3 loop spans 13 amino acids. Germline V gene lookup returns CDR1 LNHDA and CDR2 SQIVND (reference sequence). The CDR3 spells CASRAGGGHEQYF. CDR3 nucleotide sequence: TGTGCCAGTCGGGCGGGAGGCGGACACGAGCAGTACTTC.

The V call is TRBV18, the J call TRBJ2-1; possible D gene TRBD1, 5 bases. With 3 bases removed from V and 6 bases from J, the gap between germline ends came to 9 bases. This CDR3 is 13 amino acids long. Germline CDR1 and CDR2: KGHSH and LQKENI. The CDR3 reads CASSPYRINEQFF. Here the CDR3 DNA reads TGTGCCAGCTCACCCTACAGGATCAATGAGCAGTTCTTC.

This chain connects TRBV7-6 to TRBJ2-2, with D unresolved. The V gene lost 4 bases and the J gene lost 7 bases, with 10 bases spanning the gap. In germline, CDR1 is SGHVS, CDR2 FNYEAQ. The CDR3 runs 13 residues. CDR3 in DNA: TGTGCCAGCAGCTCGTTAGAGATCGGGGAGCTGTTTTTT. Translation gives CASSSLEIGELFF.